This T cell receptor (beta chain) appears in the sequencing data of a study of neurological immune-mediated disorders. This clonotype has ten or more counts. Its antigen is as yet unknown. The cDNA was produced through 5'RACE with 10-nucleotide random UMIs. Every sequencing run returned over 160 million TCR-beta sequences, which were derived from 15-18 subjects. MiXCR, applied by TCRdb to the 5' RACE reads, yields one record per CDR3 protein. Here the sample spans over 55,000 distinct CDR3 sequences, over 2% being singletons. Study-wide results and caveats: With the multiple sclerosis repertoire cluster, neither clinical nor MRI features showed any association. Across subjects, no CDR3 amino acid sequence appeared in expanded clones of more than one subject, a finding that suggested private repertoires in all groups.

This CDR3 is 14 amino acids long. Germline V gene data show CDR1 as KGHSH and CDR2 as LQKENI. V lost 2 bases to trimming and J lost 4 bases; unmatched junction nucleotides: 4. The TCR comes from a man in his forties or fifties with multiple sclerosis. The sequenced material came from PBMCs. The chain combines TRBV18 with TRBJ2-7; 8 bases align to TRBD1. CDR3 DNA sequence: TGTGCCAGCTCACCAAGGGACAGGTCGTACGAGCAGTACTTC. Residues: CASSPRDRSYEQYF.